The 2 T cell receptor beta chains reported below all come from one sample, sequenced in a study of CD8 T cells in Susac syndrome. Reverse transcription of about 0.5 to 1 ug RNA used random hexamers. MiXCR was run by TCRdb on the immunoSEQ multiplex PCR reads, yielding one entry per CDR3 protein. The table includes hundreds of thousands of distinct CDR3 sequences, about 95% detected once. What was sequenced was CD4+ T cells from PBMCs. These receptors came from a human donor with Susac syndrome.

This clonotype was seen a single time. The V gene is TRBV6-5, the J gene TRBJ2-5, with TRBD1 matching over 8 bases. CDR1 and CDR2 from the germline V gene are MNHEY and SVGAGI. The CDR3 has 15 residues. With 6 bases clipped from V and 2 bases from J, the junction kept 8 bases outside the gene matches. The CDR3 loop is CASRLTGEKQETQYF. In DNA, the CDR3 is TGTGCCAGCAGGCTGACAGGGGAAAAGCAAGAGACCCAGTACTTC.

A few counts support this clonotype. The rearrangement links TRBV9 to TRBJ1-1; tentatively, D is TRBD1 (5 bases). Trimming stripped 2 bases from V and 4 bases from J, with 9 bases between. In germline, CDR1 is SGDLS, CDR2 YYNGEE. This CDR3 is built from 13 residues. In DNA form, the CDR3 reads TGTGCCAGCAGCGTGGAGGGGTTCACTGAAGCTTTCTTT. Translated: CASSVEGFTEAFF.